This T cell receptor beta chain was sequenced in a study of cytomegalovirus exposure and HLA in healthy donors. Primers: 60 Vbeta forward and 13 Jbeta reverse. The repertoire was sequenced with immunoSEQ multiplex PCR; TCRdb's copy has only in-frame clones and lacks some. Its listing shows about 200,000 clones. This sequence was found in a woman aged 30 to 39 in good health and CMV-seropositive. Sample: PBMCs.

The CDR3 region is CASSFQGEDTEAFF. The CDR3 DNA follows: TGCGCCAGCAGCTTTCAGGGTGAGGACACTGAAGCTTTCTTT. This chain connects TRBV5-1 to TRBJ1-1, with D tentatively TRBD1 (5 bases). The germline V and J ends were trimmed by 2 bases and 3 bases, with 11 bases remaining between them. Germline V gene sequence: CDR1 SGHRS, CDR2 YFSETQ. CDR3 length: 14 amino acids.